This T cell receptor (beta chain) was retrieved from a study of T cell changes during pregnancy in multiple sclerosis. The trim removed 0 bases at V and 5 bases at J, leaving 8 bases unmatched. Germline CDR1 reads SGHVS; CDR2 reads FQNEAQ. CDR3 length: 16 amino acids. Repertoires were generated with immunoSEQ multiplex PCR, while TCRdb's copy carries only in-frame clones and drops some. The sample records more than 85,000 clones, about 94% being singletons. V is TRBV7-8 and J is TRBJ2-7, with TRBD1 identical over 9 bases. Sample: peripheral blood, taken in the third trimester of pregnancy. The source of this sequence is a female donor in good health, enrolled as a control in a pregnancy study. CDR3 residues: CASSLARDRVSHEQYF. The CDR3 region has the DNA TGTGCCAGCAGCTTAGCGCGGGACAGGGTTTCCCACGAGCAGTACTTC.